This T cell receptor beta chain is from a study of control samples from healthy donors and cancer patients. A few counts support this clone. The protocol was immunoSEQ multiplex PCR, while the TCRdb copy is restricted to in-frame clones and leaves out a portion. The data hold 70,000 to 90,000 clones, with 85% to 95% observed a single time. This clonotype was obtained from a woman aged 18-35 years in good health. Sequencing was done on a sample of blood.

The CDR3 region is CASSLETLYNEQFF. In DNA, the CDR3 is TGTGCCAGCAGCTTAGAGACATTGTACAATGAGCAGTTCTTC. This chain links TRBV7-8 with TRBJ2-1; no definite D call. The length of the CDR3 is 14 residues. The V gene's germline CDR1 is SGHVS and CDR2 FQNEAQ. Deletions cut 1 base from V and 4 bases from J, with 8 bases between.